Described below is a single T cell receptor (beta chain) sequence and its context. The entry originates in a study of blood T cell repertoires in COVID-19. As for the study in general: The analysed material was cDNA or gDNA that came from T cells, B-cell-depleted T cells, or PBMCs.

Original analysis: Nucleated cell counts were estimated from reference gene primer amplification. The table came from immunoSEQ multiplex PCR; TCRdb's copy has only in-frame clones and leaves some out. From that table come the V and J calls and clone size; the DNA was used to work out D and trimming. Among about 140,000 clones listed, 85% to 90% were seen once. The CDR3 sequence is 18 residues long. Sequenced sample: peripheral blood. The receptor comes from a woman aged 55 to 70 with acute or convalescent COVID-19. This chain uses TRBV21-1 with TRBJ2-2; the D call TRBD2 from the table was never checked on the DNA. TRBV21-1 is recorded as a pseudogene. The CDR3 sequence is CASSKVCSGGTHTGELFF. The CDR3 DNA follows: TGTGCCAGCAGCAAAGTTTGTAGCGGGGGGACCCACACCGGGGAGCTGTTTTTT.